This section outlines one T cell receptor beta chain sequence together with its context. Its antigen is still unknown. This sample was taken from a study of OX40 agonist ivuxolimab in advanced cancers. Study context: In this trial design, patients received ivuxolimab intravenously at 0.01 to 10 mg/kg every 2 weeks.

Study-wide points: Relative to CD4+ cells, CD8+ T cells on average had more expanded clones.

Per the germline V gene, CDR1 is SGHRS and CDR2 is YFSETQ. The CDR3 spans 14 residues. V was clipped by 5 bases and J by 6 bases, with 15 bases between them. Profiling relied on immunoSEQ multiplex PCR, and the TCRdb table lists in-frame clones only, not all of them. This table has under 35,000 clones, around 87% appearing once. Patients were ruled out by autoimmune disease history or systemic immunosuppression. Sequenced material: CD4+ or CD8+ T cells sorted from blood, taken in a trial of the OX40 agonist ivuxolimab. The chain combines TRBV5-1 with TRBJ2-1, with D perhaps TRBD1 or TRBD2 (5 bases each). This receptor was taken from an adult with an advanced solid tumor such as melanoma, head and neck, liver or kidney cancer. CDR3 loop: CASSYDSGINEQFF. The CDR3 DNA follows: TGCGCCAGCAGTTACGACAGCGGAATCAATGAGCAGTTCTTC.